These 32 T cell receptor beta chains were sequenced from one sample in a study of molecular identifiers for immune sequencing clone quantification (dated by TCRdb to 2017 to 2018). The library relied on PCR. Data came from a NextSeq 500. TCRdb cleaned the public reads at Q25 with fastp, built clones with MiXCR and kept in-frame beta chains. Each CDR3 protein gets just one entry, which takes the most common genes and DNA from the rows behind it. The sample table shows about 330,000 distinct CDR3 sequences, and roughly 24% are seen once. Jointly, the top ten make up about 0.73% of the sample. Sample: naive CD8+ T cells from blood, with Jurkat cell RNA spiked in. The label giving this sample's cell subset or site can be read as: FACS-sorted CD8+CD4-CCR7+CD45RA+ naive T cells. These receptors were obtained from a human donor in good health. Some libraries in this study had Jurkat cell RNA spiked in.

This clonotype was recorded at least ten times. The chain combines TRBV20-1 with TRBJ2-7; D may be TRBD1 (6 bases). CDR1 DFQATT and CDR2 SNEGSKA come from the germline V gene (reference sequence). Trimming left V 6 bases short and J 1 base short, with 16 bases between. The CDR3 is made up of 14 amino acids. Here the CDR3 DNA reads TGCAGTGCAATTGAGGACAGAGATTCCTACGAGCAGTACTTC. It yields the protein CSAIEDRDSYEQYF.

This clonotype was detected a few times. The V and J genes are TRBV15 and TRBJ2-3, with D possibly being TRBD1 or TRBD2 (6 bases each). The germline V gene has CDR1 LNHNV and CDR2 YYDKDF (reference sequence). Trimming removed 0 bases from V and 0 bases from J, with 19 bases in between. The CDR3 has 19 amino acids. The CDR3 DNA follows: TGTGCCACCAGCAGAGATGGTTCTAGGGGGGTGACTAGCACAGATACGCAGTATTTT. Protein sequence: CATSRDGSRGVTSTDTQYF.

This clonotype was detected a few times. The rearrangement uses TRBV7-3 and TRBJ1-4; D remains ambiguous. Deletions cut 1 base from V and 2 bases from J, with 8 bases between. This CDR3 region has 15 residues. The germline V gene encodes CDR1 SGHTA and CDR2 FQGTGA. CDR3 sequence: CASSLMRATNEKLFF. Written as DNA, the CDR3 is TGTGCCAGCAGCTTAATGAGGGCTACTAATGAAAAACTGTTTTTT.

This chain connects TRBV21-1 to TRBJ2-3; the D call of TRBD1 is as the table states it, not checked on the DNA. TRBV21-1 has pseudogene status. CDR3 length: 18 residues. DNA of the CDR3: TGTGCCAGCAGCAAAAAACCTGGACAGGGGGCCCGCACAGATACGCAGTATTTT. It codes for CASSKKPGQGARTDTQYF.

In its sample, this clonotype was seen many times. J is TRBJ2-2 and V is TRBV24-1; D uncertain. Trimming took off 0 bases at V and 6 bases at J, with 4 bases between the two ends. The germline gives CDR1 KGHDR, CDR2 SFDVKD. The CDR3 contains 13 residues. In DNA form, the CDR3 reads TGTGCCACCAGTGATTTGGGGTCCGGGGAGCTGTTTTTT. Residues: CATSDLGSGELFF.

V usage is TRBV27 and J usage is TRBJ2-5, with 9 nucleotides matching TRBD1. After removal of 5 bases from V and 5 bases from J, the junction contained 9 bases not matched to a gene. Per the germline V gene, CDR1 is MNHEY and CDR2 is SMNVEV (reference sequence). The CDR3 covers 15 residues. The CDR3 DNA sequence: TGTGCCAGCAGTCTAATACAGGGGGCCGAGGAGACCCAGTACTTC. Translating gives CASSLIQGAEETQYF.

On this clonotype itself: A read error is possible here, since a much larger clone lies one base away. The chain employs TRBV5-1 and TRBJ2-1; 9 bases line up with TRBD2. CDR1 is SGHRS and CDR2 is YFSETQ in the germline V gene. The CDR3 covers 17 residues. CDR3 region: CASSLAFPGLANNEQVF. As DNA, the CDR3 is TGCGCCAGCAGCTTGGCGTTCCCGGGACTAGCCAACAATGAGCAGGTCTTC. Filled out from reference TRBV5-1 and TRBJ2-1, the complete variable domain reads KAGVTQTPRYLIKTRGQQVTLSCSPISGHRSVSWYQQTPGQGLQFLFEYFSETQRNKGNFPGRFSGRQFSNSRSEMNVSTLELGDSALYLCASSLAFPGLANNEQVFGPGTRLTVL.

On this clonotype: The junction and the germline gene differ at one end; a read error may be behind it. The V gene is TRBV6-5, the J gene TRBJ1-2, with 9 bases fitting TRBD1. Germline CDR1 and CDR2: MNHEY and SVGAGI. This CDR3 comprises 15 residues. This CDR3 is CASSYGQGINYGYAF. In DNA form, the CDR3 reads TGTGCCAGCAGTTATGGACAGGGGATAAACTATGGCTACGCCTTC.

For this clonotype: Given a much more abundant clone one base away, this may be a read error. The J gene is TRBJ2-7, the V gene TRBV19; either TRBD1 or TRBD2 may supply D (5 bases each). The CDR3 spans 15 residues. Germline lookup yields CDR1 LNHDA and CDR2 SQIVND (reference sequence). DNA for the CDR3: TGTGCCAGTGGTATACTTGCCGGGACCAGCTACGAGCAGTACTTC. This gives the protein CASGILAGTSYEQYF. The complete variable domain, with remaining parts taken from reference TRBV19 and TRBJ2-7, reads DGGITQSPKYLFRKEGQNVTLSCEQNLNHDAMYWYRQDPGQGLRLIYYSQIVNDFQKGDIAEGYSVSREKKESFPLTVTSAQKNPTAFYLCASGILAGTSYEQYFGPGTRLTVT.

The chain is built from TRBV30 and TRBJ2-3; no reliable D call. Germline CDR1 GTSNPN, CDR2 SVGIG (reference sequence). V shed 1 base and J shed 2 bases, with 10 bases lying between them. The length of the CDR3 is 14 residues. The CDR3 region is CAWSDHALTDTQYF. The CDR3 coding sequence is TGTGCCTGGAGTGATCACGCCCTCACAGATACGCAGTATTTT.

A few counts support this clonotype. The V call is TRBV27, the J call TRBJ2-1; 9 positions agree with TRBD2. The trim removed 9 bases at V and 9 bases at J, leaving 15 bases unmatched. The length of the CDR3 is 15 residues. Looked up from germline, CDR1 is MNHEY and CDR2 is SMNVEV (reference sequence). CDR3 protein: CASRWVASGASEQFF. Written as DNA, the CDR3 is TGTGCCAGTCGCTGGGTGGCTAGCGGGGCGTCTGAGCAGTTCTTC.

This clonotype was seen repeatedly, ten times or more. The V call is TRBV9, the J call TRBJ1-3, with 7 bases aligning to TRBD1. Per the germline V gene, CDR1 is SGDLS and CDR2 is YYNGEE. CDR3 length equals 14 residues. V dropped 6 bases and J dropped 5; count of bases not matched to a gene: 8. The CDR3: CASNRQGGRNTIYF. The CDR3, as DNA: TGTGCCAGCAATCGACAGGGTGGTCGAAACACCATATATTTT.

In regard to this clonotype: The junction does not match germline at one end; this may be a read error. The chain couples TRBV5-4 to TRBJ2-3; D call uncertain. This CDR3 is built from 18 residues. Germline CDR1 and CDR2: SGHNT and YYREEE (reference sequence). The CDR3 protein is CARTFSPMELTVTDTQCF. CDR3 nucleotides: TGTGCCAGGACCTTTTCCCCAATGGAGCTAACGGTCACAGATACGCAGTGTTTT.

Many counts were recorded for this clonotype. The chain recombines TRBV4-1 with TRBJ2-7; no clear D. Germline CDR1 MGHRA, CDR2 YSYEKL. Trimming removed 1 base from V and 3 bases from J, with 10 bases in between. The CDR3 extends over 14 amino acids. The CDR3 is CASSQGTPGYEQYF. The DNA of the CDR3 is TGCGCCAGCAGCCAAGGAACCCCAGGCTACGAGCAGTACTTC.

V gene TRBV4-3 combines with J gene TRBJ2-1, with TRBD2 matching over 7 bases. The CDR3 loop spans 13 amino acids. CDR1 LGHNA and CDR2 YSLEER come from the germline V gene. Trimming took 8 bases from V and 8 from J; bases not matched to a gene: 9. The CDR3: CASGGGVFDEQFF. The CDR3 region has the DNA TGCGCCAGCGGGGGGGGGGTGTTCGATGAGCAGTTCTTC.

The V and J genes are TRBV6-5 and TRBJ2-7; 8 bases are a match to TRBD2. Germline assignment: CDR1 MNHEY and CDR2 SVGAGI. Germline trimming cut 10 bases from V and 3 bases from J; bases unmatched to any gene: 14. The CDR3 contains 15 residues. The CDR3 region has the DNA TGTGCCACCCCCCCCGGGGGGGGGGGCCACTACGAGCAGTACTTC. Translated, it gives CATPPGGGGHYEQYF.

This clonotype was recorded many times. This chain joins TRBV20-1 and TRBJ2-5; D is possibly TRBD2 (5 bases). Per germline, CDR1 DFQATT and CDR2 SNEGSKA (reference sequence). CDR3 length: 17 amino acids. Trimming pared 0 bases from V and 3 bases from J, leaving 20 bases between. CDR3 in DNA: TGCAGTGCTAGAGATCGATCCAGCGGAAGAGTGAAAGAGACCCAGTACTTC. It is translated as CSARDRSSGRVKETQYF.

The sample holds a few counts of this clonotype. This chain joins TRBV27 and TRBJ2-7; 8 nucleotides line up with TRBD2. The germline gives CDR1 MNHEY, CDR2 SMNVEV (reference sequence). The CDR3 covers 17 residues. The trim removed 6 bases at V and 5 bases at J, leaving 18 bases unmatched. The CDR3 spells CASSFAGVAGGIHEQYF. CDR3 coding DNA: TGTGCCAGCAGCTTCGCGGGGGTTGCGGGAGGAATCCACGAGCAGTACTTC.

This clonotype was counted many times. The chain joins TRBV5-4 to TRBJ2-7, with 7 bases aligning to TRBD1. The CDR3 length is 14 residues. The V gene's germline CDR1 is SGHNT and CDR2 YYREEE (reference sequence). J was trimmed by 2 bases and V by 5 bases; bases with no gene match: 7. CDR3 sequence (DNA): TGTGCCAGCAGTTCACCGGGACAGCCCTACGAGCAGTACTTC. The encoded protein is CASSSPGQPYEQYF.

This clonotype has ten or more counts. This chain uses TRBV5-6 with TRBJ2-7; D perhaps matches TRBD2 (6 bases). The V and J ends lost 4 bases and 4 bases respectively, with 15 bases between them. Germline lookup yields CDR1 SGHDT and CDR2 YYEEEE. This CDR3 contains 14 residues. The CDR3 sequence is CASSPGTSLYEQYF. The CDR3 DNA reads TGTGCCAGCAGCCCCGGGACTTCCTTATACGAGCAGTACTTC.

This chain connects TRBV12-3 or TRBV12-4 to TRBJ2-7; 7 bases line up with TRBD1. This CDR3 is 14 amino acids long. V shed 3 bases, J shed 3 bases, and the junction held 5 bases outside the gene matches. The CDR3 DNA is TGTGCCAGCAGTTTCGGGACAGTAGACTACGAGCAGTACTTC. Its protein product is CASSFGTVDYEQYF.

J is TRBJ2-7 and V is TRBV7-2; D unclear. The germline V gene encodes CDR1 SGHTA and CDR2 FQGNSA. CDR3 length: 16 residues. Deletions cut 1 base from V and 5 bases from J, with 18 bases between. DNA of the CDR3: TGTGCCAGCAGCTTAGTTAGCTACGCGGAGACTCACGAGCAGTACTTC. It specifies CASSLVSYAETHEQYF.

This chain connects TRBV6-2 or TRBV6-3 to TRBJ2-3; TRBD2 matches 12 bases. The germline CDR1 and CDR2 sequences are MNHEY and SVGEGT. This CDR3 region has 18 residues. V lost 0 bases, J lost 0 bases, and 4 bases stayed unmatched. The CDR3 sequence is CASSYSPSGGESTDTQYF. CDR3 DNA: TGTGCCAGCAGTTACTCCCCTAGCGGGGGGGAGAGCACAGATACGCAGTATTTT.

The sample holds many counts of this clonotype. The chain recombines TRBV7-6 with TRBJ1-3; 11 bases align to TRBD1. The germline CDR1 and CDR2 sequences are SGHVS and FNYEAQ. This CDR3 region has 15 residues. Trimming cost V 5 bases and J 3 bases; bases outside gene matches: 3. The CDR3 DNA is TGTGCCAGCAGCGGGGACAGGGGGATTGGAAACACCATATATTTT. This translates into CASSGDRGIGNTIYF.

Of note for this clonotype: A read error is possible here, since a much larger clone lies one base away. CDR3 bases: TGTGCCAGCAGTCCGTGGACAGGGGGCCTCACCGGGGGGCTGTTTTTT. This translates into CASSPWTGGLTGGLFF. V usage is TRBV27 and J usage is TRBJ2-2, with 11 bases identical to TRBD1. Germline assignment: CDR1 MNHEY and CDR2 SMNVEV (reference sequence). The CDR3 runs 16 residues.

The table lists this clonotype with many counts. The gene calls are TRBV20-1 and TRBJ2-3; D call uncertain. Trimming took 2 bases from V and 6 from J, leaving 3 bases between them. Germline V gene lookup returns CDR1 DFQATT and CDR2 SNEGSKA (reference sequence). The CDR3 contains 10 residues. The CDR3 DNA reads TGCAGTGCTAGAACTGATACGCAGTATTTT. Its translation is CSARTDTQYF.

Comments on this clonotype: Since a much larger clone is just one base distant, this may be a read error. The chain employs TRBV7-6 and TRBJ1-5; perhaps TRBD1 as D (6 bases). CDR1 and CDR2 (germline): SGHVS, FNYEAQ. The CDR3 sequence is 15 residues long. The CDR3: CASSFYPGENLPQHF. CDR3 coding DNA: TGTGCCAGCAGCTTTTATCCAGGGGAAAATCTGCCCCAGCATTTT.

In its sample, this clonotype was seen many times. This rearrangement joins TRBV29-1 to TRBJ1-1, with D unclear. Germline CDR1 and CDR2: SQVTM and ANQGSEA. This CDR3 comprises 12 residues. V was pared by 2 bases and J by 7 bases, with 11 bases between. The CDR3 sequence is CSVEIGRGEAFF. DNA of the CDR3: TGCAGCGTTGAAATCGGGCGGGGTGAAGCTTTCTTT.

Note on this clonotype: Given a much more abundant clone one base away, this may be a read error. The CDR3 sequence: CASSLDTRFTYEQYF. The CDR3 DNA reads TGTGCCAGCAGTTTGGACACGAGATTTACCTACGAGCAGTACTTC. V gene TRBV12-3 or TRBV12-4 combines with J gene TRBJ2-7, with D maybe TRBD1 (5 bases). With 3 bases removed from V and 2 bases from J, the gap between germline ends came to 14 bases. The CDR3 spans 15 residues.

This chain's CDR3 is CASSLETGAYMNTEAFF. Written as DNA, the CDR3 is TGCGCCAGCAGCTTAGAGACAGGAGCGTACATGAACACTGAAGCTTTCTTT. The chain carries TRBV5-1 and TRBJ1-1; TRBD1 is a possible D gene (6 bases). This CDR3 is built from 17 residues. The V end lost 2 bases, the J end lost 0 bases, and 17 bases lay between the germline ends. Germline CDR1 SGHRS, CDR2 YFSETQ.

V is TRBV6-2 or TRBV6-3 and J is TRBJ1-3; D is unresolved. Germline CDR1 and CDR2: MNHEY and SVGEGT. The CDR3 is 13 residues long. V was pared by 3 bases and J by 0 bases, with 3 bases between. The chain's CDR3 is CASSYTSGNTIYF. CDR3 DNA sequence: TGTGCCAGCAGTTATACCTCTGGAAACACCATATATTTT.

The sample holds a few counts of this clonotype. The CDR3 region is CSARIFLAGDEQFF. The CDR3 coding sequence is TGCAGTGCTAGAATATTCCTAGCGGGAGATGAGCAGTTCTTC. This rearrangement joins TRBV20-1 to TRBJ2-1; 10 nucleotides align to TRBD2. The ends lost 2 bases at V and 8 bases at J; junction bases unmatched: 6. The CDR3 sequence is 14 residues long. CDR1 DFQATT and CDR2 SNEGSKA come from the germline V gene (reference sequence).